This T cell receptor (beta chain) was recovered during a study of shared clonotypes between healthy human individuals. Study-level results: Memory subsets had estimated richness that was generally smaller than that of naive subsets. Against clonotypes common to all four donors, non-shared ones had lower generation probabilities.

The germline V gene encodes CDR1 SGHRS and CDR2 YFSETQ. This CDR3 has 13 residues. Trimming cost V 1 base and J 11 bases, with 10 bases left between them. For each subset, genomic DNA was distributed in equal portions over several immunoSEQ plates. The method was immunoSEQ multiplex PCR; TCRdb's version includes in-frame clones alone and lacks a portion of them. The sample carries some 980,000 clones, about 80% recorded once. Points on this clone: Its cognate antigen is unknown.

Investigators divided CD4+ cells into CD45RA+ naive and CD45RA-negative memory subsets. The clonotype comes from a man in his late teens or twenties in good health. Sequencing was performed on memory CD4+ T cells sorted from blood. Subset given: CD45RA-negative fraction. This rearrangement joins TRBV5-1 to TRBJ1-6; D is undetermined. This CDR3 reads CASSLLGRPPLHF. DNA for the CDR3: TGCGCCAGCAGCTTGCTAGGGCGGCCACCCCTCCACTTT. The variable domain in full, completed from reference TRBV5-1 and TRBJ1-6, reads KAGVTQTPRYLIKTRGQQVTLSCSPISGHRSVSWYQQTPGQGLQFLFEYFSETQRNKGNFPGRFSGRQFSNSRSEMNVSTLELGDSALYLCASSLLGRPPLHFGNGTRLTVT.